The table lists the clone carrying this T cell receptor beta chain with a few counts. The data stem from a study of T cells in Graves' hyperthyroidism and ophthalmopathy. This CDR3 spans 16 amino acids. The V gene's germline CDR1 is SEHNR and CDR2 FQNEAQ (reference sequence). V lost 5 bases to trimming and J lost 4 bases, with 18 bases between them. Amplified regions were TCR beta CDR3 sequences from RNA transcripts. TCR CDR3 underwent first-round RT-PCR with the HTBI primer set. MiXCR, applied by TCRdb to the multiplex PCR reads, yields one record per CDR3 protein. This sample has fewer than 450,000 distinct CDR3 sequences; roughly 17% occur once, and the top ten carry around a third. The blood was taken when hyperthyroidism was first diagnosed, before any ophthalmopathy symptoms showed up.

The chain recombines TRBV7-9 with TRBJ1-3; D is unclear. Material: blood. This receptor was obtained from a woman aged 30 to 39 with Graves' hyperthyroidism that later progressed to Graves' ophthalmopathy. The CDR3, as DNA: TGTGCCAGCAGCGCAGGAACCACAGTGGAGGGAAACACCATATATTTT. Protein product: CASSAGTTVEGNTIYF.